Sequencing of this TCR beta chain was carried out in a study of blood T cell repertoires in COVID-19. The wider study: Samples of COVID-19 (acute and convalescent) were obtained from the United States, Italy and Spain. From T cells, B-cell-depleted T cells, or PBMCs came the material, which was cDNA or gDNA.

Original data processing: Reference gene primer amplification in the assay estimated nucleated cell counts. The method was immunoSEQ multiplex PCR; TCRdb's version includes in-frame clones alone and lacks a portion of them. Clonal size and the V and J genes are those of that table, whereas D and trimming came from the DNA. This repertoire shows about 250,000 clones, around four fifths found once; its top ten account for 8.5% to 10%. The CDR3 length is 17 residues. Germline V gene lookup returns CDR1 MNHEY and CDR2 SMNVEV (reference sequence). Trimming took 8 bases from V and 0 from J, leaving 22 bases between them.

The source material was peripheral blood. This rearrangement joins TRBV27 to TRBJ1-1, with a possible D match to TRBD1 (6 bases). The source of this sequence is a man between 35 and 55 years old with active or convalescent COVID-19. CDR3 amino acids: CASGPTGGSFMNTEAFF. Written as DNA, the CDR3 is TGTGCCAGCGGGCCGACAGGAGGTTCGTTCATGAACACTGAAGCTTTCTTT.